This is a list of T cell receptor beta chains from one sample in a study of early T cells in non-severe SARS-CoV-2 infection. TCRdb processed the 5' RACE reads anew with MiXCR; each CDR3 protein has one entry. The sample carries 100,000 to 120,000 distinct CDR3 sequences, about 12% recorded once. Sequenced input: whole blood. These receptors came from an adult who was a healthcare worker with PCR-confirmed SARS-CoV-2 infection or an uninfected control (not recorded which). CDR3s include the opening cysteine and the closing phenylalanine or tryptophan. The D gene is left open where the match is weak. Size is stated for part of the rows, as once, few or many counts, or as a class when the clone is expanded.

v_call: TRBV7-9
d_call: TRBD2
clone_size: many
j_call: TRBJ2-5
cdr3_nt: TGTGCCAGCAGCTATTCGGTACTAGCGAGAGACGAGACCCAGTACTTC
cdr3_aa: CASSYSVLARDETQYF

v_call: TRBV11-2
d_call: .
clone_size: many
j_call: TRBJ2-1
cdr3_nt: TGTGCCAGCAGCCAGGATTTTACTAGCAATGAGCAGTTCTTC
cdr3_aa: CASSQDFTSNEQFF

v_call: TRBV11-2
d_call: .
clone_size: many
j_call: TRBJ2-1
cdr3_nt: TGTGCCAGCGCAATGCCCGGGATAAATCTAAATGAGCAGTTCTTC
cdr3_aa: CASAMPGINLNEQFF

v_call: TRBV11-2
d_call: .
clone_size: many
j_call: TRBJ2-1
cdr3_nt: TGTGCCAGCAGCTTCGTCAATGAGCAGTTCTTC
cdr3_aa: CASSFVNEQFF

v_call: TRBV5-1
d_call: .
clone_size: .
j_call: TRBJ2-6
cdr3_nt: TGCGCCAGCAGCGTCGGGGCTGGGGCCAACGTCCTGACTTTC
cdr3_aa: CASSVGAGANVLTF

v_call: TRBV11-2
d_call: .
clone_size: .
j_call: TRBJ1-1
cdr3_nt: TGTGCCAGCAGCTTACTTGGGACTTCGCTGAACACTGAAGCTTTCTTT
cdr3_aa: CASSLLGTSLNTEAFF

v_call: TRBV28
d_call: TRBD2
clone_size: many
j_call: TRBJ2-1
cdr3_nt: TGTGCCAGCCACCATTTAGCGTCGCGGGGGGATGAGCAGTTCTTC
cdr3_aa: CASHHLASRGDEQFF

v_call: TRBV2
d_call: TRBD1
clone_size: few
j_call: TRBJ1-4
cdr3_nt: TGTGCCAGCAGTGAAGCCGGAGGGACAGGGGATGAAAAACTGTTTTTT
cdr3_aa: CASSEAGGTGDEKLFF

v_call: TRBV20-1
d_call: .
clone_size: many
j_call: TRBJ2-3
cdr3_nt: TGCAGTGCTAGCCCGACTAGTTCGACGCAGTATTTT
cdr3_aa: CSASPTSSTQYF

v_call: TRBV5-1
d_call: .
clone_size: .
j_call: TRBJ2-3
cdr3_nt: TGCGCCAGCAGACGGGGACTGGCTAGCACAGATACGCAGTATTTT
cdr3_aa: CASRRGLASTDTQYF

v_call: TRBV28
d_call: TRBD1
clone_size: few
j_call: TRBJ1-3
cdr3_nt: TGTGCCAGCAGTTCACCTCAGGGGGCTCACACCATATATTTT
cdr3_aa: CASSSPQGAHTIYF

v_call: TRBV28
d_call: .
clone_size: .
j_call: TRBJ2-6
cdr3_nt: TGTGCCAGCAAGGAGGCGGAGGGAGGTTTTGGGGCCAACGTCCTGACTTTC
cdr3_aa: CASKEAEGGFGANVLTF

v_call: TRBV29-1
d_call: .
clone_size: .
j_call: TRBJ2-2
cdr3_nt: TGCAGCGTTGGGGCAGTCACGGGCACCGGGGAGCTGTTTTTT
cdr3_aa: CSVGAVTGTGELFF

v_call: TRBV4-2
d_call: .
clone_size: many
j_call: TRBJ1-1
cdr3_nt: TGTGCCAGCAGCCAAGGGTCTGGTGGAAGTCTGGACACTGAAGCTTTCTTT
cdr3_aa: CASSQGSGGSLDTEAFF

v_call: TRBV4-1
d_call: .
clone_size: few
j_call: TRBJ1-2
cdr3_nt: TGCGCCAGCAGCCCCGCACCCAGGGGTTACCGCTATGGCTACACCTTC
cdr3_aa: CASSPAPRGYRYGYTF

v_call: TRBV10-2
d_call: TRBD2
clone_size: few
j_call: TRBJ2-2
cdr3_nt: TGCGCCAGCAGTACTTTTAGCGGGAGGGACACCGGGGAGCTGTTTTTT
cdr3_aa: CASSTFSGRDTGELFF

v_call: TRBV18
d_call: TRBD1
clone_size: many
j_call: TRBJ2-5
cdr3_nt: TGTGCCAGCTCACCACTGGGCGGACAGGAAGAGACCCAGTACTTC
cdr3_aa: CASSPLGGQEETQYF

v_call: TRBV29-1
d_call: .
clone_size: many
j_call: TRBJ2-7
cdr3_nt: TGCAGCGTTGAAGACCCGGGACACTACGAGCAGTACTTC
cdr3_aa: CSVEDPGHYEQYF

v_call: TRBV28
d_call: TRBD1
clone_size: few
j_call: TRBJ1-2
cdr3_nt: TGTGCCAGCTGTACGACAGGGGGCTTTGGCTACACCTTC
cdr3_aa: CASCTTGGFGYTF

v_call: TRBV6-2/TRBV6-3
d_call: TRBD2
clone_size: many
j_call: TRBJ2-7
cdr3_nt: TGTGCCAGCAGTTACCTGGTAGCGGGAGGGCGTTACGAGCAGTACTTC
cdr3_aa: CASSYLVAGGRYEQYF

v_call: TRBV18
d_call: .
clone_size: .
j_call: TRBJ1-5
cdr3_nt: TGTGCCAGCTCACCAAGCCTGACCCCAGGGGCCAGTCAGCCCCAGCATTTT
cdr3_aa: CASSPSLTPGASQPQHF

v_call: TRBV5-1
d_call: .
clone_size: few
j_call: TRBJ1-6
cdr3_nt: TGCGCCAGCAGCCTACGCTACCGGGACGGTAATTCACCCCTCCACTTT
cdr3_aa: CASSLRYRDGNSPLHF

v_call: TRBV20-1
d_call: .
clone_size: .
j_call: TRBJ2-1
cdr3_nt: TGCAGTGCTAGAGTTCACTCCCCGAGCTCCTACAATGAGCAGTTCTTC
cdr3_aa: CSARVHSPSSYNEQFF

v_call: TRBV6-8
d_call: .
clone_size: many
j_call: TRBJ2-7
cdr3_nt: TGTGCCAGCAGTTACTCGGCAGAGAGGTCCTACGAGCAGTACTTC
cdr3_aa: CASSYSAERSYEQYF

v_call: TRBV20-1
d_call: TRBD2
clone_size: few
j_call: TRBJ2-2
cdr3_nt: TGCAGTGCTAGTCCGGGACTAGCAAAGAACACCGGGGAGCTGTTTTTT
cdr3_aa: CSASPGLAKNTGELFF

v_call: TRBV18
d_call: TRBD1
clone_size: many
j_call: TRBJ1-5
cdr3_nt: TGTGCCAGCTCACCGGGGACAGGCGGTTTGGATCAGCCCCAGCATTTT
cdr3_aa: CASSPGTGGLDQPQHF

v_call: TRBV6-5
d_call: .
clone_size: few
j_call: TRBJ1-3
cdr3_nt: TGTGCCAGCAGCTCTCCCGCGCAGGCAGGATCTGGAAACACCATATATTTT
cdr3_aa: CASSSPAQAGSGNTIYF

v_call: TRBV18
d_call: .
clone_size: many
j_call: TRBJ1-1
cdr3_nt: TGTGCCAGCTCACTCACAGGGTTCACTGAAGCTTTCTTT
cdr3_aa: CASSLTGFTEAFF

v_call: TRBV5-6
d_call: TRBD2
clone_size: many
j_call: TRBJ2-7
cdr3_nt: TGTGCCAGCAGCTTTCGTGGGCTAGCGGACGAGCAGTACTTC
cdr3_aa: CASSFRGLADEQYF

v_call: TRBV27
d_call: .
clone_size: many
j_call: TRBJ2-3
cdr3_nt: TGTGCCAGCAGACATGGGGGCCTAGCGGTCACAGATACGCAGTATTTT
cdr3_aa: CASRHGGLAVTDTQYF

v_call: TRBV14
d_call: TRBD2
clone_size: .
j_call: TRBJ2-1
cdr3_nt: TGTGCCAGCAGCCAAGGGGGGGGCAATGAGCAGTTCTTC
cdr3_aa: CASSQGGGNEQFF

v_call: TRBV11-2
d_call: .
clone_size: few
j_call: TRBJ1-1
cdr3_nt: TGTGCCAGCAGCCCGCGCGGGGACATGAACACTGAAGCTTTCTTT
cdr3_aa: CASSPRGDMNTEAFF

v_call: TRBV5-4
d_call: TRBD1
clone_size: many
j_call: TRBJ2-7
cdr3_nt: TGTGCCAGCAGCAGGGACAGGGCTAGCTACGAGCAGTACTTC
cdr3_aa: CASSRDRASYEQYF

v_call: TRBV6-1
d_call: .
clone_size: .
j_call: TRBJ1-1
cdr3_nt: TGTGCCAGGGGAAAAAACACTGAAGCTTTCTTT
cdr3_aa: CARGKNTEAFF

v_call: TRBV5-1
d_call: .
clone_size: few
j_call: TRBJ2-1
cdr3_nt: TGCGCCAGCAGCTTGGTGGGAGTGGAGTACAATGAGCAGTTCTTC
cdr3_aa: CASSLVGVEYNEQFF

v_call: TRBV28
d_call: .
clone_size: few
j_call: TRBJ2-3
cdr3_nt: TGTGCCAGCAGCACTGGGTTGGGGGTAGTCGGAGATACGCAGTATTTT
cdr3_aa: CASSTGLGVVGDTQYF

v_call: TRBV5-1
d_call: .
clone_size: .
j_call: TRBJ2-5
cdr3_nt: TGCGCCAGCAGCTTGATTAGGGGCGCTGAAGAGACCCAGTACTTC
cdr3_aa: CASSLIRGAEETQYF

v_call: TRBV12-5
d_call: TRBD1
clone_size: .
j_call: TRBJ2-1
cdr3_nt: TGTGCTAGTGGCCGGGGACAGTCCTCAAGCAATGAGCAGTTCTTC
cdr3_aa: CASGRGQSSSNEQFF

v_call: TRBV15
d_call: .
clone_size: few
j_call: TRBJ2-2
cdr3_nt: TGTGCCACCAGCAGAGATGGTTTTAGGTTTCCGGGGGAGCTGTTTTTT
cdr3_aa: CATSRDGFRFPGELFF

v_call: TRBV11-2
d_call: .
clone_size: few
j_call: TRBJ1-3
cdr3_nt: TGTGCCAGCACCCATACCTCTGGAAACACCATATATTTT
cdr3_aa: CASTHTSGNTIYF

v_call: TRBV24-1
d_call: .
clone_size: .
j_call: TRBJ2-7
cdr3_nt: TGTGCCACCAGTGAGAGGGGGGTTGACGAGCAGTACTTC
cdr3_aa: CATSERGVDEQYF

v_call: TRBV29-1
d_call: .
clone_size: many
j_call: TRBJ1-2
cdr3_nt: TGCAGCGTTGGCAGCCTACGGGGATATGGCTACACCTTC
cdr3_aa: CSVGSLRGYGYTF

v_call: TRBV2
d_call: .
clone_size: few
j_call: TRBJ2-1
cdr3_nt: TGTGCCAGCAGCCTACAGGGTTACCATGAGCAGTTCTTC
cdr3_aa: CASSLQGYHEQFF

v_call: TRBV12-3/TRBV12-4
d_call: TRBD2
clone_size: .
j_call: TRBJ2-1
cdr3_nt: TGTGCCAGCAGTGCTGGGACTAGCGGGGATGGGGGCTACAATGAGCAGTTCTTC
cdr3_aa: CASSAGTSGDGGYNEQFF

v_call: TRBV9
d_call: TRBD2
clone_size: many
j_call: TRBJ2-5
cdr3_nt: TGTGCCAGCAGCGTAGGGACTAGCGGGGGGCAAGAGACCCAGTACTTC
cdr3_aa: CASSVGTSGGQETQYF

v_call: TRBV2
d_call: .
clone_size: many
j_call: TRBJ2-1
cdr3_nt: TGTGCCAGCAGAGGGGGGGGCGGTTCCTACAATGAGCAGTTCTTC
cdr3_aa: CASRGGGGSYNEQFF